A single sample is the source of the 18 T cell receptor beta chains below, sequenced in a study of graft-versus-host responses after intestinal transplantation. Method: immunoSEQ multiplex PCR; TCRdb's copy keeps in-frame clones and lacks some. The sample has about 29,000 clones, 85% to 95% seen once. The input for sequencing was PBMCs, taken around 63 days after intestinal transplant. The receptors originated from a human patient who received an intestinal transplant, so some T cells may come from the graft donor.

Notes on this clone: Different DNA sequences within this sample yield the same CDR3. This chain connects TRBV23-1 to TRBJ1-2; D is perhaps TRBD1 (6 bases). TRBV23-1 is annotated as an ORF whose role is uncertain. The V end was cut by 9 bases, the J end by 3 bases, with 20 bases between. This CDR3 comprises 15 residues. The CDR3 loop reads CASPLQGRMDYGYTF. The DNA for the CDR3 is TGCGCCAGTCCTTTACAGGGAAGAATGGACTATGGCTACACCTTC.

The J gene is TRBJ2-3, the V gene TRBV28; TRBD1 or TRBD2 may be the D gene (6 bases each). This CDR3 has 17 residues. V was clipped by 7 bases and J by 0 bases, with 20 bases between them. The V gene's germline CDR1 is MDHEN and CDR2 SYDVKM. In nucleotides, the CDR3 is TGTGCCAGCAATAAGGTTTGGGGGGCGCGGAGCACAGATACGCAGTATTTT. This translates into CASNKVWGARSTDTQYF.

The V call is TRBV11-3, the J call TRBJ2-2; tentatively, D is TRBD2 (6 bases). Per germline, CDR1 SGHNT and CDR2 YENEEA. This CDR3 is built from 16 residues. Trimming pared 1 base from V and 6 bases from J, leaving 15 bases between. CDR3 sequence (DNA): TGTGCCAGCAGCTTAGCGGAGGGGCCGCGCTCCGGGGAGCTGTTTTTT. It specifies CASSLAEGPRSGELFF.

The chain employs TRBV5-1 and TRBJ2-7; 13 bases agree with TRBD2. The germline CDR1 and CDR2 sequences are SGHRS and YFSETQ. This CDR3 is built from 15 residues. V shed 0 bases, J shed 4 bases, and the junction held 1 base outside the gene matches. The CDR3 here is CASSLGTSGSYEQYF. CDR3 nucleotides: TGCGCCAGCAGCTTGGGGACTAGCGGGAGTTACGAGCAGTACTTC.

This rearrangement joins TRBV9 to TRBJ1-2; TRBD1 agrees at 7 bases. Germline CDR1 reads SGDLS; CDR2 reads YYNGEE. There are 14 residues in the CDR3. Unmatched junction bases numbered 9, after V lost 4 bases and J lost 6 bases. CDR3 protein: CASSTQGIWDGYTF. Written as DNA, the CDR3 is TGTGCCAGCAGCACACAGGGGATTTGGGATGGCTACACCTTC.

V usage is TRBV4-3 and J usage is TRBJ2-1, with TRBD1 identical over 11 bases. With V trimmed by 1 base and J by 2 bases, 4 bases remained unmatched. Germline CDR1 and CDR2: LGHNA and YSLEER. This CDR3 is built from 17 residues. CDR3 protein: CASSQGWTGGPYNEQFF. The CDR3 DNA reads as TGCGCCAGCAGCCAAGGTTGGACAGGGGGCCCCTACAATGAGCAGTTCTTC.

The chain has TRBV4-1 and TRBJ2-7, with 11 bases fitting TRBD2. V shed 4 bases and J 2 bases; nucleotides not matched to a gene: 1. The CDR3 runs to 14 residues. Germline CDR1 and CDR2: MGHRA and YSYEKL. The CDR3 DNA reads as TGCGCCAGCAGCCCACTAGCGGGGGCCTACGAGCAGTACTTC. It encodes CASSPLAGAYEQYF.

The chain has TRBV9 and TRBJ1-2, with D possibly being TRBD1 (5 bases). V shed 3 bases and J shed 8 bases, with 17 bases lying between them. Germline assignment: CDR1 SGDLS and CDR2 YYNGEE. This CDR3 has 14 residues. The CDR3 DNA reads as TGTGCCAGCAGCGACAGGCTTGGAGCGTTAGGCTACACCTTC. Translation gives CASSDRLGALGYTF.

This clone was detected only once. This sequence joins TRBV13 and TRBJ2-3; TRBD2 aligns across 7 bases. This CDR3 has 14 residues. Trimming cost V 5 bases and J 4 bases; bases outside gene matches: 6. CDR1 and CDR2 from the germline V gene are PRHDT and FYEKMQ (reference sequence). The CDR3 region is CASSIASGADTQYF. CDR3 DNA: TGTGCCAGCAGCATTGCTAGCGGCGCAGATACGCAGTATTTT.

The CDR3: CASAHYEQYF. The DNA of the CDR3 is TGCGCCAGCGCCCACTACGAGCAGTACTTC. V gene TRBV10-2 combines with J gene TRBJ2-5; D call uncertain. The DNA end is a closer match to TRBJ2-7, so the J assignment may be wrong. Germline lookup yields CDR1 WSHSY and CDR2 SAAADI. CDR3 length equals 10 residues.

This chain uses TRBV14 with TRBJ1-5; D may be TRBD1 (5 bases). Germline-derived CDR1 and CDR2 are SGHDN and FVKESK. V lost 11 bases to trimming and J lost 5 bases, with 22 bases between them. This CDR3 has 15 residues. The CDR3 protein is CAPLTSGGCHQPQHF. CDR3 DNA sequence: TGTGCCCCCTTAACATCCGGGGGTTGTCATCAGCCCCAGCATTTT.

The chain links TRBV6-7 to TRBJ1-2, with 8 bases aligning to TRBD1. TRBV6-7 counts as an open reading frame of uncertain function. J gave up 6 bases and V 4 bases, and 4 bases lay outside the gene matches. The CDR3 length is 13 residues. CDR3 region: CASSFRGRNGYTF. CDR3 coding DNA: TGTGCCAGCAGTTTCAGGGGGCGGAATGGCTACACCTTC.

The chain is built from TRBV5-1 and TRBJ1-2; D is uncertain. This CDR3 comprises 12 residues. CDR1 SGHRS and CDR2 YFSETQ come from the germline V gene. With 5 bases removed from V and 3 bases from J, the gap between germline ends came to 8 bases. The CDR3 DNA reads TGCGCCAGCAGGCGAAGTTACTATGGCTACACCTTC. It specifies CASRRSYYGYTF.

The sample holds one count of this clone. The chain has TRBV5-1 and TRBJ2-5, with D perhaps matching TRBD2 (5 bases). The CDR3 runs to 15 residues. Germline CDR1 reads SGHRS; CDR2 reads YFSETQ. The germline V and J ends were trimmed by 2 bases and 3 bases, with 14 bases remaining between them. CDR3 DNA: TGCGCCAGCAGCTTTTGGACTCCAGCCGAAGAGACCCAGTACTTC. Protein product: CASSFWTPAEETQYF.

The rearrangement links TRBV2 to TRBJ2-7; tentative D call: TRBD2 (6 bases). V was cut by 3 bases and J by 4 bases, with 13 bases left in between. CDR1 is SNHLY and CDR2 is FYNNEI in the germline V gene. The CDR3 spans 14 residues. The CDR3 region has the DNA TGTGCCAGCAGTGAGGAGGGACGGGGGTACGAGCAGTACTTC. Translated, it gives CASSEEGRGYEQYF. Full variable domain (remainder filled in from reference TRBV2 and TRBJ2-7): EPEVTQTPSHQVTQMGQEVILRCVPISNHLYFYWYRQILGQKVEFLVSFYNNEISEKSEIFDDQFSVERPDGSNFTLKIRSTKLEDSAMYFCASSEEGRGYEQYFGPGTRLTVT.

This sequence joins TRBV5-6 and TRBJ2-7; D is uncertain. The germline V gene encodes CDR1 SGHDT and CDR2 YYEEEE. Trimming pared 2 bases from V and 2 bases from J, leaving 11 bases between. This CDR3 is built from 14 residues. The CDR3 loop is CASSFSPSPYEQYF. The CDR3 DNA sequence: TGTGCCAGCAGCTTCTCTCCCTCCCCCTACGAGCAGTACTTC.

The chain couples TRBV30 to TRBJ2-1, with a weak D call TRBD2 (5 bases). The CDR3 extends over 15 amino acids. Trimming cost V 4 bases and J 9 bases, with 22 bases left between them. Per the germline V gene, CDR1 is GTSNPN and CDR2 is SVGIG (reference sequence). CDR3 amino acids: CAWNPLALGRSEQFF. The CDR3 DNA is TGTGCCTGGAACCCTCTAGCTCTGGGAAGGAGTGAGCAGTTCTTC.

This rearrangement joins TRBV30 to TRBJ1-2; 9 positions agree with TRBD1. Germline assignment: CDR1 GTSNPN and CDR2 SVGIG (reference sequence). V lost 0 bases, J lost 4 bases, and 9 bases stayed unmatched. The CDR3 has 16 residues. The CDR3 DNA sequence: TGTGCCTGGAGTGTACTTACAGGGGGCGCGGGCTATGGCTACACCTTC. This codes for CAWSVLTGGAGYGYTF.